This T cell receptor beta chain was captured in a study of blood T cell repertoires in COVID-19. Recruited during active infection, patients (from Seattle) were subsequently followed longitudinally. The protocol was immunoSEQ multiplex PCR, while the TCRdb copy is restricted to in-frame clones and leaves out a portion. The repertoire holds roughly 220,000 clones, with more than 75% as singletons. In germline, CDR1 is LNHDA, CDR2 SQIVND (reference sequence). V was shortened by 1 base and J by 1 base, with 15 bases between the two germline ends. The CDR3 spans 17 residues. This clonotype was obtained from a woman aged 80 or over with COVID-19, enrolled during active disease. V is TRBV19 and J is TRBJ2-3, with a weak D call TRBD1 (5 bases). The sequenced sample was peripheral blood. The CDR3 DNA is TGTGCCAGTAGTATAGGAGACAGCCCCCCGCGCACAGATACGCAGTATTTT. Encoded protein: CASSIGDSPPRTDTQYF.